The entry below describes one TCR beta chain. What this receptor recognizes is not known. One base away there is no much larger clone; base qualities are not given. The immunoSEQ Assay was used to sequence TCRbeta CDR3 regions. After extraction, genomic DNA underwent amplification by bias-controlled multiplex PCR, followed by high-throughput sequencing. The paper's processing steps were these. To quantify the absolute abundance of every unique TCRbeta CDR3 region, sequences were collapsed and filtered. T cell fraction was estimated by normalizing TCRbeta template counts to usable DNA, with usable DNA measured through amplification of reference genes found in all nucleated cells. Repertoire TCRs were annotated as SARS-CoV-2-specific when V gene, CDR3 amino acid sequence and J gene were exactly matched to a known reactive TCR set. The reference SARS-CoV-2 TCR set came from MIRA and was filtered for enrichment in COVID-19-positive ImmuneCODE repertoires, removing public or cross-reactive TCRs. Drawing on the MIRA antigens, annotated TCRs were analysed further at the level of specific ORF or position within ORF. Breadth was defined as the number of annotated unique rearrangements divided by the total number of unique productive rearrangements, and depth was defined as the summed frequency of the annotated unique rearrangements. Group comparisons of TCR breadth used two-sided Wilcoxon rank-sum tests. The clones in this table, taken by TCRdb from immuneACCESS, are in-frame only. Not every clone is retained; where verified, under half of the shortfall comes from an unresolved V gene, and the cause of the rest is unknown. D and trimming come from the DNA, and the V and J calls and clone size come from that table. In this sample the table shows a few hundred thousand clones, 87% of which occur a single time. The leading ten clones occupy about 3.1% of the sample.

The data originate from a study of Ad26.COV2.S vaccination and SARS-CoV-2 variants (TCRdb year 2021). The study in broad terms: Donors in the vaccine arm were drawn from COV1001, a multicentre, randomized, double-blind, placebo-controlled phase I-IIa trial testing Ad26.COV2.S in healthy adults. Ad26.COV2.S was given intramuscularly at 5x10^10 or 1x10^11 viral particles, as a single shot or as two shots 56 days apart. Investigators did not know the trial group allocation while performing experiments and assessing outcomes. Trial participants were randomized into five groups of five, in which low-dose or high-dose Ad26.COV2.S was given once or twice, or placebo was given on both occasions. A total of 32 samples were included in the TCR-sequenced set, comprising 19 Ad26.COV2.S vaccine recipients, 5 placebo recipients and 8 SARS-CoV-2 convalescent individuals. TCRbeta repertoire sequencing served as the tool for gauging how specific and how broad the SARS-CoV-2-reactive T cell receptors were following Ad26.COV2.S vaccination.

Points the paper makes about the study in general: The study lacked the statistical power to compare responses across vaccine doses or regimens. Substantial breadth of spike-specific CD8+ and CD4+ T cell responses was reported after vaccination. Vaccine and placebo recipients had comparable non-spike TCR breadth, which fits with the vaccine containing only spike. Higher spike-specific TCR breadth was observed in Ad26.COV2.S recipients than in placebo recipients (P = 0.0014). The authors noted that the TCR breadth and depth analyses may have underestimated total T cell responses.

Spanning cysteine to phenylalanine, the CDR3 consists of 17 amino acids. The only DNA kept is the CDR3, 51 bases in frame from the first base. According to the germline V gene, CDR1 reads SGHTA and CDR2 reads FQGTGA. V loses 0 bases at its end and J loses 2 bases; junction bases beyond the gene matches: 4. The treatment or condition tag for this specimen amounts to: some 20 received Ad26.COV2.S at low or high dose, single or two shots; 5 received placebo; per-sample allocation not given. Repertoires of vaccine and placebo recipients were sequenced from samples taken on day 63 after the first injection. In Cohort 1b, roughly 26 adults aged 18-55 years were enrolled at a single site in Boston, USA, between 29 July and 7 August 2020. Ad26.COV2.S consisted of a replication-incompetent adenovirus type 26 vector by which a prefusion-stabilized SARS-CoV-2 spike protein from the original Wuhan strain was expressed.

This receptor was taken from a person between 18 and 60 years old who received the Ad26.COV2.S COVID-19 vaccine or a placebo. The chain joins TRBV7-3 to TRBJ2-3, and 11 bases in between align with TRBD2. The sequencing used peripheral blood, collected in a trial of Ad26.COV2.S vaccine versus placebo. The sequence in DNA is TGTGCCAGCAGCTTAACGGCTAGCGGGGGGCTCACAGATACGCAGTATTTT. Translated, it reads CASSLTASGGLTDTQYF.